This T cell receptor beta chain was retrieved from a study of blood T cell repertoires in COVID-19. Study-wide context: The samples span acute and convalescent COVID-19 from the United States, Italy and Spain. PBMCs, B-cell-depleted T cells, or T cells were the source of the cDNA or gDNA that made up the material.

TCRdb's copy holds only in-frame clones and misses some; the assay was immunoSEQ multiplex PCR. The table lists roughly 130,000 clones, around 83% of them singletons. On this clone: The identical CDR3 is also encoded by other nucleotide sequences in the sample.

Germline CDR1 SGDLS, CDR2 YYNGEE. CDR3 length equals 15 residues. J was trimmed by 0 bases and V by 4 bases; bases with no gene match: 6. J is TRBJ1-1 and V is TRBV9; 7 bases are a match to TRBD1. Sequences were obtained from PBMCs or T cells enriched from blood (not recorded which). The receptor was isolated from a man in his fifties who had recovered from COVID-19. The chain's CDR3 is CASSPRQGLNTEAFF. CDR3 bases: TGTGCCAGCAGCCCCCGACAGGGTTTGAACACTGAAGCTTTCTTT.